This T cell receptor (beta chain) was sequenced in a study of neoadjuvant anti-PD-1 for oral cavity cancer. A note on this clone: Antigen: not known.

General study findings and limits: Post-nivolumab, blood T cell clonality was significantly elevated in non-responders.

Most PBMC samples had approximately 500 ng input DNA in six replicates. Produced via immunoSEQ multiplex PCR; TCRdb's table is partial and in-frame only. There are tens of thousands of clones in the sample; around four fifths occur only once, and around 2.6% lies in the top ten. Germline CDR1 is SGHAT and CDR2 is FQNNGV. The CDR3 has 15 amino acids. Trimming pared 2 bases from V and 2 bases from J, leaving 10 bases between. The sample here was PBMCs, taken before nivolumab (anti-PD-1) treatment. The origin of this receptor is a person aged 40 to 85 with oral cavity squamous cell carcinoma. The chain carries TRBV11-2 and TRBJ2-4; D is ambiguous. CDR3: CASSLFTGTKNIQYF. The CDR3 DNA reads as TGTGCCAGCAGCTTATTCACGGGTACCAAAAACATTCAGTACTTC.